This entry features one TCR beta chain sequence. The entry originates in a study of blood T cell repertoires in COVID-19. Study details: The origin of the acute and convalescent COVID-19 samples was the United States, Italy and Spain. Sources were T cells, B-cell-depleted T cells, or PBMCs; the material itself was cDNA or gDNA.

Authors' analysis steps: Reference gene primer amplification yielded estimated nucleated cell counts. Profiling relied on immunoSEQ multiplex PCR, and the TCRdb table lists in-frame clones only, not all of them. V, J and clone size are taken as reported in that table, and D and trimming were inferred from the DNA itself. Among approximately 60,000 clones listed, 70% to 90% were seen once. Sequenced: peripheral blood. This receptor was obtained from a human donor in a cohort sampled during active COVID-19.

The DNA for the CDR3 is TGTGCCAGCAGTTACGACAGCGTAGCCAAAAACATTCAGTACTTC. It is translated as CASSYDSVAKNIQYF. The rearrangement links TRBV6-2 or TRBV6-3 to TRBJ2-4; D possibly corresponds to TRBD1 (5 bases). Per germline, CDR1 MNHEY and CDR2 SVGEGT. CDR3 length: 15 residues. Between the trimmed V and J ends, which lost 2 bases and 0 bases, there was a span of 8 bases.